The present TCR beta chain was sequenced within a study of somatic mutations in cytotoxic T cells in rheumatoid arthritis. The protocol was immunoSEQ multiplex PCR, while the TCRdb copy is restricted to in-frame clones and leaves out a portion. Of 4,000 to 5,500 clones in the sample, roughly 74% were seen once. Note on this clone: Its antigen is as yet unknown.

Study-wide results and caveats: Age-dependent increases in CD8+ clonality occurred in rheumatoid arthritis patients but not in healthy controls. Slight TRBV07 underrepresentation in rheumatoid arthritis patients went unadjusted for multiple comparisons.

The CDR3 has 14 residues. Per the germline V gene, CDR1 is WSHSY and CDR2 is SAAADI. The V and J ends lost 6 bases and 3 bases respectively, with 13 bases between them. Flow cytometry was used to check the purity of CD4+ and CD8+ cells, which had been isolated by positive magnetic bead selection. The specimen was CD8+ T cells sorted from blood, collected at a follow-up visit. The receptor comes from a man between 40 and 49 years old with rheumatoid arthritis. The V and J genes are TRBV10-2 and TRBJ2-3; D might be TRBD1 (5 bases). CDR3 DNA sequence: TGCGCCAGCAGGGCCAGGGCTTCAACAGATACGCAGTATTTT. This translates into CASRARASTDTQYF.